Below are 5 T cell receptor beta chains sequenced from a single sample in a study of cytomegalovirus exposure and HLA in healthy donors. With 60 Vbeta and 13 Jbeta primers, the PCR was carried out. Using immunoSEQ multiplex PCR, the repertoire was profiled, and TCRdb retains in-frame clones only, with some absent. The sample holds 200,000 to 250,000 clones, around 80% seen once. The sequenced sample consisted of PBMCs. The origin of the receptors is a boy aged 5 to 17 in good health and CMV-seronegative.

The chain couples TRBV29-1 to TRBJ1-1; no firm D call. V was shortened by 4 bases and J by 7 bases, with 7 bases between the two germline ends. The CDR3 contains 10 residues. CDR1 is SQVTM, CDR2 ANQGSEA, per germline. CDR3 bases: TGCAGCGTTGTGGGAGTTGAAGCTTTCTTT. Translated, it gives CSVVGVEAFF.

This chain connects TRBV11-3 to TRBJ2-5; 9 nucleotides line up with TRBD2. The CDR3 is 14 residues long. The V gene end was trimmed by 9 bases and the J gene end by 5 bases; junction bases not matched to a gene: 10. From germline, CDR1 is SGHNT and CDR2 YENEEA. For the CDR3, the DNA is TGTGCCAGTTGTGCGGGAGGGACCTGGGAGACCCAGTACTTC. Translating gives CASCAGGTWETQYF. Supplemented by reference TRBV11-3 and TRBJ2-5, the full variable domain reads EAGVVQSPRYKIIEKKQPVAFWCNPISGHNTLYWYLQNLGQGPELLIRYENEEAVDDSQLPKDRFSAERLKGVDSTLKIQPAELGDSAVYLCASCAGGTWETQYFGPGTRLLVL.

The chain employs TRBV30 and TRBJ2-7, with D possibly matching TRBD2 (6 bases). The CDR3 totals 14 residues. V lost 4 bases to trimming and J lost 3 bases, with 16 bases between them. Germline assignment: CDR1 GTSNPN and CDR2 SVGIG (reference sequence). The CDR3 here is CAWTEGLEGYEQYF. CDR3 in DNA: TGTGCCTGGACCGAGGGACTTGAAGGCTACGAGCAGTACTTC.

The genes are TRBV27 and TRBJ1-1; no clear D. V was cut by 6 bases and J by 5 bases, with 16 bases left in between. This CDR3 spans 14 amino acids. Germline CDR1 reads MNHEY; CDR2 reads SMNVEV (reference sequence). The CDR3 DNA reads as TGTGCCAGCAGCCCCGGGTTTCCTCAAACTGAAGCTTTCTTT. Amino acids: CASSPGFPQTEAFF.

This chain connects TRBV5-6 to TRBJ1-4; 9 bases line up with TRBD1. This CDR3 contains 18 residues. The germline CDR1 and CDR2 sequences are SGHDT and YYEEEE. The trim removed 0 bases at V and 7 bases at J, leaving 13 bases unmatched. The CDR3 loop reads CASSLEHRGRVLGEKLFF. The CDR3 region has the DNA TGTGCCAGCAGCTTGGAGCACAGGGGGCGGGTCTTAGGTGAAAAACTGTTTTTT.